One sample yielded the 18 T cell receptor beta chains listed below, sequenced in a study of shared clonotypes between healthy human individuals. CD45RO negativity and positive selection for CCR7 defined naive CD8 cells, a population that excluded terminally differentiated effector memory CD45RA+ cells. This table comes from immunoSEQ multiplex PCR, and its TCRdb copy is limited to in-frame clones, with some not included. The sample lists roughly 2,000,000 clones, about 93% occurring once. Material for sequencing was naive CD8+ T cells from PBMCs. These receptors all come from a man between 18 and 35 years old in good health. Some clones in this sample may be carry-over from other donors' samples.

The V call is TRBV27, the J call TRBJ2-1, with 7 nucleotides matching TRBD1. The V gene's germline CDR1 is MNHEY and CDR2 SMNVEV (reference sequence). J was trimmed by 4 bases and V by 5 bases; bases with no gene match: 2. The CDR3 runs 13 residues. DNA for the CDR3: TGTGCCAGCAGTGACAGGGTATACAATGAGCAGTTCTTC. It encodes CASSDRVYNEQFF.

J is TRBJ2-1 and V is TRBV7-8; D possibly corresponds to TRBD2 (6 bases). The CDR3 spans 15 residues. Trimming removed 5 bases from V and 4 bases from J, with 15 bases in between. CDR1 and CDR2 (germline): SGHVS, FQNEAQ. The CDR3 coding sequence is TGTGCCAGCAGCCGTAAACATAGCGGATACAATGAGCAGTTCTTC. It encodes CASSRKHSGYNEQFF.

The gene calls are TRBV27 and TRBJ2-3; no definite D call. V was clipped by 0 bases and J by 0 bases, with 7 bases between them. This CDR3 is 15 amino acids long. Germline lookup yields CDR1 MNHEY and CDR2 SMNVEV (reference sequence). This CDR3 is CASSLSYTSTDTQYF. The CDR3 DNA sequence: TGTGCCAGCAGTTTATCGTACACTAGCACAGATACGCAGTATTTT.

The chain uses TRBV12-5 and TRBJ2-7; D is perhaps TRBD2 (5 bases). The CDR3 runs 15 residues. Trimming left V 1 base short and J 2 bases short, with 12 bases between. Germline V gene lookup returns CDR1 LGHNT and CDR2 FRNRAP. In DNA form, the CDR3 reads TGTGCTAGTGGTTTGGACCTCCGGGAACCCTACGAGCAGTACTTC. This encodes CASGLDLREPYEQYF.

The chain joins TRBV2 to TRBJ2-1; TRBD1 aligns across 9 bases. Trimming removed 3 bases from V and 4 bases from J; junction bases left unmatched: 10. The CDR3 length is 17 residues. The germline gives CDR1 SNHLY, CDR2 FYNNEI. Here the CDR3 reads CASSDPGQGFEYNEQFF. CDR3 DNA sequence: TGTGCCAGCAGTGATCCGGGACAGGGCTTCGAATACAATGAGCAGTTCTTC. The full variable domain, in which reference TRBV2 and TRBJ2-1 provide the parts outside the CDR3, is EPEVTQTPSHQVTQMGQEVILRCVPISNHLYFYWYRQILGQKVEFLVSFYNNEISEKSEIFDDQFSVERPDGSNFTLKIRSTKLEDSAMYFCASSDPGQGFEYNEQFFGPGTRLTVL.

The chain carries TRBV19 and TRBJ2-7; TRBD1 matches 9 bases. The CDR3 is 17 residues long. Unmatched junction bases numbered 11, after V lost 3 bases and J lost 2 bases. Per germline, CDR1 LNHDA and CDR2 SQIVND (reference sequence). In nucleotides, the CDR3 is TGTGCCAGTAGTATTAAGCAGGGACAGGGAAGCACCTACGAGCAGTACTTC. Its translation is CASSIKQGQGSTYEQYF.

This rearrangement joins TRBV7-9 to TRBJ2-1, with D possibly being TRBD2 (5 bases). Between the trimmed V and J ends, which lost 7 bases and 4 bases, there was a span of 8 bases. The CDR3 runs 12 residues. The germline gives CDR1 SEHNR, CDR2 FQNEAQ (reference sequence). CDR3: CASIGLYNEQFF. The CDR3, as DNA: TGTGCCAGCATAGGACTGTACAATGAGCAGTTCTTC. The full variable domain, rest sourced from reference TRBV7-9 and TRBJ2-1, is DTGVSQNPRHKITKRGQNVTFRCDPISEHNRLYWYRQTLGQGPEFLTYFQNEAQLEKSRLLSDRFSAERPKGSFSTLEIQRTEQGDSAMYLCASIGLYNEQFFGPGTRLTVL.

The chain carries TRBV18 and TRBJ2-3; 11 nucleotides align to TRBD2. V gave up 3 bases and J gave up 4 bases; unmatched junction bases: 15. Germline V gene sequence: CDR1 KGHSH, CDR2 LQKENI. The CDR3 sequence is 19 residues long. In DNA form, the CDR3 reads TGTGCCAGCTCACCCAATCGGGGACTAGCGGTCCCCTCGGCAGATACGCAGTATTTT. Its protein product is CASSPNRGLAVPSADTQYF. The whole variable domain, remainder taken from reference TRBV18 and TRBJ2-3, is NAGVMQNPRHLVRRRGQEARLRCSPMKGHSHVYWYRQLPEEGLKFMVYLQKENIIDESGMPKERFSAEFPKEGPSILRIQQVVRGDSAAYFCASSPNRGLAVPSADTQYFGPGTRLTVL.

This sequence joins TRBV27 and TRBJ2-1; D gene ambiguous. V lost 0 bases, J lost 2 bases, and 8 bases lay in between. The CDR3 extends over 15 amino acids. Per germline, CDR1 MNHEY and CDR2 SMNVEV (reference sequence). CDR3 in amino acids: CASSLSTVTYNEQFF. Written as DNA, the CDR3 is TGTGCCAGCAGTTTATCGACGGTGACCTACAATGAGCAGTTCTTC.

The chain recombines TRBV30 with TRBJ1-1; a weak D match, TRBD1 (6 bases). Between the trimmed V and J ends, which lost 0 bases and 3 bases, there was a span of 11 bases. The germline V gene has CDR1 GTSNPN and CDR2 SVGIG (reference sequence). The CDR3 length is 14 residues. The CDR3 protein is CAWSVWGADTEAFF. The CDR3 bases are TGTGCCTGGAGTGTTTGGGGGGCAGACACTGAAGCTTTCTTT.

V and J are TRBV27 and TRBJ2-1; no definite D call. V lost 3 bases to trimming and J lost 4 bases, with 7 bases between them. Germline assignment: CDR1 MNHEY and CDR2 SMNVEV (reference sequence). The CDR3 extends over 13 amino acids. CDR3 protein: CASSFKGYNEQFF. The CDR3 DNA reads TGTGCCAGCAGTTTCAAGGGTTACAATGAGCAGTTCTTC.

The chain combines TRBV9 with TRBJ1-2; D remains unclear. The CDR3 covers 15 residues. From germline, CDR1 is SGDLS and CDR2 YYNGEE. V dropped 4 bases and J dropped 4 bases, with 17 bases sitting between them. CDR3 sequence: CASSRVSLGSYGYTF. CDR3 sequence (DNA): TGTGCCAGCAGCCGGGTCAGCCTGGGGAGCTATGGCTACACCTTC.

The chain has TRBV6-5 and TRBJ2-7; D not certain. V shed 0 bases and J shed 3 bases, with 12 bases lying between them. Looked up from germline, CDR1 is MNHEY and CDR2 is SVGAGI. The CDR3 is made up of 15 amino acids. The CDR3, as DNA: TGTGCCAGCAGTTACTCAGCCCTAGGAGACTACGAGCAGTACTTC. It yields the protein CASSYSALGDYEQYF.

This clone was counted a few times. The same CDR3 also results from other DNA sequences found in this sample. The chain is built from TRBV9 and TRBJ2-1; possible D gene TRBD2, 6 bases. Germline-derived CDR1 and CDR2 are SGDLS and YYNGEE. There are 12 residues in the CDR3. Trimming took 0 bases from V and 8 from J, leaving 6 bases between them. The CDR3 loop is CASSVGGDEQFF. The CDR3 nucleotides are TGTGCCAGCAGCGTAGGGGGGGATGAGCAGTTCTTC.

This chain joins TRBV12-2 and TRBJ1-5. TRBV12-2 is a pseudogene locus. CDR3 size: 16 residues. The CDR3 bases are TGTGCAAGTCGCTCCTCCGGGAACGGTGGCCCGGGGCCCCAGCATTTT. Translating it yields CASRSSGNGGPGPQHF.

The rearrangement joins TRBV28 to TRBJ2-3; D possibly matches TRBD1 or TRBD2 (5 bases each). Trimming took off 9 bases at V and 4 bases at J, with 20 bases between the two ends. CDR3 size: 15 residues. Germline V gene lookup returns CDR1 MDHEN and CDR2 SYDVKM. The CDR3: CASPSEGEKADTQYF. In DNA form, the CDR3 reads TGTGCCAGTCCCTCCGAAGGGGAGAAAGCAGATACGCAGTATTTT.

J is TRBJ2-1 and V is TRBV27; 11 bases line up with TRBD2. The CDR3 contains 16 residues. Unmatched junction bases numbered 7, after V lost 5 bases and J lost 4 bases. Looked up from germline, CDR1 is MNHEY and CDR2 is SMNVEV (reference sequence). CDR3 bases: TGTGCCAGCAGTATCGAGATAGCGGGAGGGTACAATGAGCAGTTCTTC. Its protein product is CASSIEIAGGYNEQFF.

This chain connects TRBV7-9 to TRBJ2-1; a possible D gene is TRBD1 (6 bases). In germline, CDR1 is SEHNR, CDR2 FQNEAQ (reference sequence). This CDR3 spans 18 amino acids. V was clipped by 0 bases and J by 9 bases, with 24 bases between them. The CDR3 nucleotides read TGTGCCAGCAGCTTAGCGGCGAGAGTGGAAAGGGGGATAAGTGAGCAGTTCTTC. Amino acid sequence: CASSLAARVERGISEQFF. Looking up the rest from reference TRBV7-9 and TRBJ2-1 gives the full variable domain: DTGVSQNPRHKITKRGQNVTFRCDPISEHNRLYWYRQTLGQGPEFLTYFQNEAQLEKSRLLSDRFSAERPKGSFSTLEIQRTEQGDSAMYLCASSLAARVERGISEQFFGPGTRLTVL.